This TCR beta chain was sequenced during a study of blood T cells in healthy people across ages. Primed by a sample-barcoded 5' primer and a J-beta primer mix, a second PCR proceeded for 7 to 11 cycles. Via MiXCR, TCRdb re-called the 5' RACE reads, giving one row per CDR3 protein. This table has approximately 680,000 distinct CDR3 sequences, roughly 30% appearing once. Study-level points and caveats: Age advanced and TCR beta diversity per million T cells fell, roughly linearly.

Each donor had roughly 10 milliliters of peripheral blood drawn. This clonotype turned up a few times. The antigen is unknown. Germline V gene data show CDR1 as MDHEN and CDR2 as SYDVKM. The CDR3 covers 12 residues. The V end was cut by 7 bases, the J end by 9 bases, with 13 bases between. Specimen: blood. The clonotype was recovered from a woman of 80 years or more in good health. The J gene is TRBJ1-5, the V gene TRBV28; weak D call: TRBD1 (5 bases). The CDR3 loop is CASNTGLLPQHF. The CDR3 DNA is TGTGCCAGCAACACAGGTCTGCTGCCCCAGCATTTT.